Included here is one T cell receptor beta chain sequence, with context. The data derive from a study of cytomegalovirus exposure and HLA in healthy donors. CDR3 length: 13 amino acids. V was shortened by 3 bases and J by 7 bases, with 12 bases between the two germline ends. The V gene's germline CDR1 is LNHDA and CDR2 SQIVND (reference sequence). The PCR was carried out with 60 Vbeta primers and 13 Jbeta primers. TCRdb's table, derived via immunoSEQ multiplex PCR, lists solely in-frame clones and lacks some. The sample records approximately 170,000 clones, around 63% being singletons. What was sequenced was PBMCs. The clonotype was recovered from a woman between 18 and 29 years old in good health and CMV-seropositive. The chain carries TRBV19 and TRBJ1-1; weak D call: TRBD1 (5 bases). Here the CDR3 DNA reads TGTGCCAGTAGTATTAGGGGTAATGATGAAGCTTTCTTT. This translates into CASSIRGNDEAFF.